The 20 T cell receptor beta chains given below trace back to one sample, sequenced in a study of blood T cells in healthy people across ages. Together with a sample-barcoded 5' primer, a J-beta primer mix was included in a second PCR lasting about 6 to 11 cycles. TCRdb re-called the 5' RACE reads with MiXCR, one entry per CDR3 protein. The sample consists of approximately 810,000 distinct CDR3 sequences, 35% to 40% of them appearing once. Sequencing used blood. These receptors were taken from a young man in good health.

This clonotype was counted between two and nine times. The DNA for the CDR3 is TGCAGTGCCTCAACCCCAGAGACAGCGTCGAGCTACACCTTC. This codes for CSASTPETASSYTF. The chain employs TRBV20-1 and TRBJ1-2; a possible D gene is TRBD1 (5 bases). Germline loops: CDR1 DFQATT, CDR2 SNEGSKA (reference sequence). V was trimmed by 6 bases and J by 9 bases, leaving 23 bases between them. This CDR3 spans 14 amino acids.

This clonotype was found once. The chain is built from TRBV12-3 or TRBV12-4 and TRBJ2-3; TRBD2 matches at 14 bases. The V segment lost 6 bases and the J segment 4 bases; nucleotides outside the gene matches: 12. This CDR3 has 18 residues. Here the CDR3 reads CASSNQMGLAGEADTQYF. The DNA of the CDR3 is TGTGCCAGCAGCAACCAAATGGGACTAGCGGGGGAAGCAGATACGCAGTATTTT.

As regards this clonotype: A much more abundant neighbour one base away suggests this may be a read error. The chain links TRBV20-1 to TRBJ2-7, with 7 bases fitting TRBD2. The tail of the sequence fits TRBJ2-4 better, so the J call may be wrong. CDR1 is DFQATT, CDR2 SNEGSKA, per germline (reference sequence). This CDR3 is built from 16 residues. CDR3 sequence (DNA): TGCGGTGCTAGAGTTAGGGAGGGCGTAGCCAAAAACATTCAGTACTTC. Translating gives CGARVREGVAKNIQYF.

The chain is built from TRBV12-3 or TRBV12-4 and TRBJ1-5; D remains ambiguous. This CDR3 has 12 residues. Trimming cost V 1 base and J 13 bases, with 11 bases left between them. For the CDR3, the DNA is TGTGCCAGCAGTTTAGGCGGCAGGCAGCAGCATTTT. It specifies CASSLGGRQQHF.

The chain employs TRBV25-1 and TRBJ1-2; D remains unclear. V was cut by 1 base and J by 7 bases, with 10 bases left in between. The CDR3 contains 13 residues. CDR1 is MGHDK, CDR2 SYGVNS, per germline. The CDR3 DNA sequence: TGTGCCAGCAGTGAATCTTGGCACGTTGGCTACACCTTC. This sequence encodes CASSESWHVGYTF.

J is TRBJ2-1 and V is TRBV24-1; tentatively, D is TRBD2 (6 bases). The germline CDR1 and CDR2 sequences are KGHDR and SFDVKD. This CDR3 spans 14 amino acids. The germline V and J ends were trimmed by 9 bases and 8 bases, with 19 bases remaining between them. The CDR3 spells CATAGKPNTDEQFF. The CDR3, as DNA: TGTGCCACCGCGGGAAAGCCGAATACGGATGAGCAGTTCTTC.

This clonotype came up many times. V gene TRBV27 combines with J gene TRBJ2-5, with a weak D call TRBD1 (6 bases). The V and J ends lost 0 bases and 2 bases respectively, with 10 bases between them. Germline V gene sequence: CDR1 MNHEY, CDR2 SMNVEV (reference sequence). The CDR3 spans 15 residues. CDR3 sequence: CASSLSTGLQETQYF. In nucleotides, the CDR3 is TGTGCCAGCAGTTTATCGACAGGTTTACAAGAGACCCAGTACTTC.

A note on this clonotype: Germline is not matched at one junction end, which may reflect a read error. This chain uses TRBV28 with TRBJ1-2, with TRBD1 as a possible D gene (6 bases). Germline V lookup: CDR1 MDHEN, CDR2 SYDVKM. This CDR3 has 15 residues. The CDR3, as DNA: TGTGCCAGCAGGTGGACAGTCTCTTATCCCTATGGCTACATCTTC. Protein product: CASRWTVSYPYGYIF.

About this clonotype: The junction differs from germline at one of its ends, possibly a read error. The V and J genes are TRBV27 and TRBJ1-3; TRBD1 matches 11 bases. Germline lookup yields CDR1 MNHEY and CDR2 SMNVEV (reference sequence). This CDR3 contains 18 residues. CDR3 amino acids: CASRRAPGQGGSGNAIYF. The CDR3 DNA follows: TGTGCCAGCAGAAGAGCACCGGGACAGGGGGGCTCTGGAAACGCCATATATTTT.

This clonotype was seen only once. Mismatch with germline at one junction end may stem from a read error. The rearrangement uses TRBV7-8 and TRBJ2-1, with 11 nucleotides matching TRBD2. CDR3 size: 15 residues. Germline CDR1 SGHVS, CDR2 FQNEAQ. The CDR3 here is CASSATGTSGNERFF. CDR3 in DNA: TGTGCCAGCAGCGCGACCGGGACTAGCGGCAATGAGCGGTTCTTC.

The chain has TRBV28 and TRBJ1-6, with TRBD1 identical over 8 bases. The V gene end was trimmed by 7 bases and the J gene end by 14 bases; junction bases not matched to a gene: 13. Germline CDR1 and CDR2: MDHEN and SYDVKM. The CDR3 totals 14 residues. The CDR3 DNA reads as TGTGCCAGCAAACTCCCCGGACAGGGAAATACCCTCCACTTT. Residues: CASKLPGQGNTLHF. The full variable domain, completed using reference TRBV28 and TRBJ1-6, is DVKVTQSSRYLVKRTGEKVFLECVQDMDHENMFWYRQDPGLGLRLIYFSYDVKMKEKGDIPEGYSVSREKKERFSLILESASTNQTSMYLCASKLPGQGNTLHFGNGTRLTVT.

The V and J genes are TRBV6-2 or TRBV6-3 and TRBJ2-1, with D maybe TRBD2 (5 bases). Trimming stripped 4 bases from V and 6 bases from J, with 16 bases between. Germline-derived CDR1 and CDR2 are MNHEY and SVGEGT. This CDR3 is 15 amino acids long. The CDR3 here is CASSFAIGIRNEQFF. DNA for the CDR3: TGTGCCAGCAGTTTTGCGATCGGGATCCGCAATGAGCAGTTCTTC.

The table lists this clonotype with a few counts. This rearrangement joins TRBV11-1 to TRBJ2-7; 9 nucleotides match TRBD1. The CDR3 consists of 14 residues. CDR1 is SGHAT, CDR2 FQDESV, per germline (reference sequence). The V segment lost 6 bases and the J segment 5 bases; nucleotides outside the gene matches: 8. The CDR3 DNA follows: TGTGCCAGCAGTTCCGGACAGGGGAGAAACGAGCAGTACTTC. This sequence encodes CASSSGQGRNEQYF. The variable domain in full, completed from reference TRBV11-1 and TRBJ2-7, reads EAEVAQSPRYKITEKSQAVAFWCDPISGHATLYWYRQILGQGPELLVQFQDESVVDDSQLPKDRFSAERLKGVDSTLKIQPAELGDSAMYLCASSSGQGRNEQYFGPGTRLTVT.

This clonotype was observed a single time. The gene calls are TRBV7-2 and TRBJ2-1, with 10 bases matching TRBD2. The CDR3 consists of 14 residues. V lost 5 bases and J lost 9; bases outside the gene matches: 7. CDR1 is SGHTA and CDR2 is FQGNSA in the germline V gene. CDR3 region: CASSKGLALGEQFF. The CDR3 nucleotides read TGTGCCAGCAGCAAGGGACTAGCGTTAGGTGAGCAGTTCTTC.

In its sample, this clonotype was seen a few times. V and J are TRBV20-1 and TRBJ1-1; no firm D call. CDR1 and CDR2 from the germline V gene are DFQATT and SNEGSKA (reference sequence). V lost 2 bases and J 4 bases, leaving 11 bases between the germline ends. CDR3 length equals 13 residues. As DNA, the CDR3 is TGCAGTGCTAGACTAACCGGCATCACTGAAGCTTTCTTT. This codes for CSARLTGITEAFF.

The V call is TRBV7-2, the J call TRBJ2-1, with 9 bases lining up with TRBD1. The V segment lost 5 bases and the J segment 12 bases; nucleotides outside the gene matches: 11. Germline CDR1 reads SGHTA; CDR2 reads FQGNSA. This CDR3 is built from 14 residues. CDR3: CASSPQPGQGSQFF. In DNA form, the CDR3 reads TGTGCCAGCAGCCCGCAACCGGGACAGGGATCGCAGTTCTTC.

The genes are TRBV29-1 and TRBJ2-1, with 8 bases lining up with TRBD2. The CDR3 totals 20 residues. Germline loops: CDR1 SQVTM, CDR2 ANQGSEA. The trim removed 5 bases at V and 7 bases at J, leaving 28 bases unmatched. CDR3 protein: CSVRGWVAGGRQVSTNEQFF. The DNA for the CDR3 is TGCAGCGTTCGCGGGTGGGTGGCGGGGGGTCGACAAGTTTCTACGAATGAGCAGTTCTTC.

Many counts were recorded for this clonotype. The gene calls are TRBV20-1 and TRBJ2-1; 9 bases agree with TRBD1. After removal of 8 bases from V and 4 bases from J, the junction contained 9 bases not matched to a gene. Germline V gene data show CDR1 as DFQATT and CDR2 as SNEGSKA (reference sequence). This CDR3 has 14 residues. CDR3 sequence (DNA): TGCAGTACGTTTTCGGGACAGGGATACAATGAGCAGTTCTTC. Encoded protein: CSTFSGQGYNEQFF.

This chain joins TRBV20-1 and TRBJ2-3; the match to TRBD1 covers 7 bases. The V segment lost 6 bases and the J segment 4 bases; nucleotides outside the gene matches: 7. The CDR3 runs 13 residues. CDR1 is DFQATT, CDR2 SNEGSKA, per germline (reference sequence). Written as DNA, the CDR3 is TGCAGTGCCCGACAGGGTACCTCAGATACGCAGTATTTT. Translation gives CSARQGTSDTQYF.

This clonotype turned up a few times. This chain links TRBV5-1 with TRBJ2-4; tentative D call: TRBD1 (5 bases). The CDR3 has 13 residues. V shed 0 bases and J shed 6 bases, with 7 bases lying between them. Germline CDR1 is SGHRS and CDR2 is YFSETQ. The DNA of the CDR3 is TGCGCCAGCAGCTTGGACCAGGGAAACATTCAGTACTTC. The encoded protein is CASSLDQGNIQYF.